Following are 23 T cell receptor beta chains from one sample sequenced in a study of T cells in Graves' hyperthyroidism and ophthalmopathy. Amplification targeted TCR beta CDR3 regions from RNA transcripts. A set of HTBI primers served as the primers for a first-round RT-PCR of the TCR CDR3. TCRdb processed the multiplex PCR reads anew with MiXCR; each CDR3 protein has one entry. In the table there are roughly 380,000 distinct CDR3 sequences, around a sixth of which are singletons. Sequencing was done on a sample of blood. These receptors originate from a woman between 40 and 50 years old with Graves' ophthalmopathy.

This clonotype was found many times. V usage is TRBV28 and J usage is TRBJ1-1, with D hard to call. The V gene lost 1 base and the J gene lost 4 bases, with 7 bases spanning the gap. There are 13 residues in the CDR3. Germline CDR1 is MDHEN and CDR2 is SYDVKM. DNA for the CDR3: TGTGCCAGCAGTTTATTGGGTAGCACTGAAGCTTTCTTT. Protein: CASSLLGSTEAFF.

In this sample, this clonotype turned up many times. The V and J genes are TRBV6-1 and TRBJ1-3; D unresolved. The CDR3 has 14 amino acids. V was shortened by 6 bases and J by 7 bases, with 16 bases between the two germline ends. Germline assignment: CDR1 MNHNS and CDR2 SASEGT. CDR3 sequence reads: CASRETGLGNTIYF. CDR3 DNA: TGTGCCAGCAGAGAAACCGGGCTTGGCAACACCATATATTTT.

This clonotype was detected many times. This chain joins TRBV28 and TRBJ2-7; D perhaps matches TRBD1 (6 bases). The CDR3 runs to 15 residues. Trimming shortened V by 3 bases and J by 1 base, and 13 bases separated the two germline ends. The V gene's germline CDR1 is MDHEN and CDR2 SYDVKM. CDR3 residues: CASSFEGRGSYEQYF. DNA for the CDR3: TGTGCCAGCAGTTTCGAGGGCAGGGGATCCTACGAGCAGTACTTC.

This clonotype was counted many times. A read error may account for a junction end that differs from germline. The J gene is TRBJ1-1, the V gene TRBV7-9, with D unresolved. From germline, CDR1 is SEHNR and CDR2 FQNEAQ (reference sequence). This CDR3 is built from 12 residues. The CDR3 region is CASSRTSTGAFF. The CDR3 DNA is TGTGCCAGCAGCCGAACAAGCACTGGAGCTTTCTTT.

This clonotype was counted ten times or more. The gene calls are TRBV10-2 and TRBJ1-1; D is undetermined. CDR3 length equals 15 residues. CDR1 and CDR2 (germline): WSHSY, SAAADI. V was shortened by 3 bases and J by 5 bases, with 16 bases between the two germline ends. This chain's CDR3 is CASSDLPSMSTEAFF. CDR3 in DNA: TGCGCCAGCAGTGATCTTCCCTCTATGAGTACTGAAGCTTTCTTT.

There are many counts of this clonotype. Relative to the germline gene, one junction end is altered; a read error may explain this. This sequence joins TRBV28 and TRBJ1-1; D is possibly TRBD1 (6 bases). Per the germline V gene, CDR1 is MDHEN and CDR2 is SYDVKM. The CDR3 is 13 amino acids. This CDR3 is CASSLLRDTEAFF. For the CDR3, the DNA is TGTGCCAGCAGTCTCTTGAGGGACACAGAAGCTTTCTTT.

This clonotype was observed at least ten times. The rearrangement joins TRBV12-3 or TRBV12-4 to TRBJ2-2; D is unclear. The CDR3 spans 14 residues. V lost 7 bases and J 4 bases, leaving 13 bases between the germline ends. This chain's CDR3 is CASTPLGGTGELFF. CDR3 DNA: TGTGCCAGCACTCCCCTTGGTGGCACCGGGGAGCTGTTTTTT.

This chain connects TRBV12-3 or TRBV12-4 to TRBJ1-1; a possible D gene is TRBD1 (6 bases). Trimming left V 7 bases short and J 8 bases short, with 17 bases between. This CDR3 has 13 residues. Here the CDR3 reads CASTLLQGGEAFF. The CDR3 DNA sequence: TGTGCCAGCACCCTGCTACAGGGTGGAGAAGCTTTCTTT.

At least ten counts were recorded for this clonotype. The chain recombines TRBV27 with TRBJ2-2; D ambiguous. V dropped 7 bases and J dropped 0 bases, with 18 bases sitting between them. The CDR3 spans 17 residues. The germline gives CDR1 MNHEY, CDR2 SMNVEV (reference sequence). The CDR3 region has the DNA TGTGCCAGCAATACCCAGGACGGTTTCGCGAACACCGGGGAGCTGTTTTTT. It codes for CASNTQDGFANTGELFF.

In its sample, this clonotype was seen many times. V and J are TRBV7-2 and TRBJ2-5; the D is unclear. V was trimmed by 0 bases and J by 7 bases, leaving 15 bases between them. This CDR3 region has 15 residues. CDR1 is SGHTA and CDR2 is FQGNSA in the germline V gene. The CDR3 sequence: CASSLATGPAGTQYF. CDR3 nucleotide sequence: TGTGCCAGCAGCTTAGCGACCGGGCCCGCAGGGACCCAGTACTTC.

This clonotype was recorded at least ten times. The chain has TRBV2 and TRBJ1-1; tentative D call: TRBD1 (6 bases). Trimming stripped 3 bases from V and 5 bases from J, with 22 bases between. The CDR3 contains 17 residues. The germline V gene has CDR1 SNHLY and CDR2 FYNNEI. Here the CDR3 DNA reads TGTGCCAGCAGTGATCCACTGTACGGGGGCGAAGGGACTGAAGCTTTCTTT. Amino acids: CASSDPLYGGEGTEAFF. Full variable domain (outside the CDR3, taken from reference TRBV2 and TRBJ1-1): EPEVTQTPSHQVTQMGQEVILRCVPISNHLYFYWYRQILGQKVEFLVSFYNNEISEKSEIFDDQFSVERPDGSNFTLKIRSTKLEDSAMYFCASSDPLYGGEGTEAFFGQGTRLTVV.

As regards this clonotype: A read error may be the cause here, since a much bigger clone is one base away. The chain is built from TRBV6-2 or TRBV6-3 and TRBJ2-7; weak D call: TRBD2 (6 bases). The V gene's germline CDR1 is MNHEY and CDR2 SVGEGT. This CDR3 comprises 15 residues. CDR3 residues: CVSSYSRDFSYEQYF. The CDR3 DNA reads as TGTGTCAGCAGTTACTCCAGGGACTTCTCCTACGAGCAGTACTTC.

There are many counts of this clonotype. The chain carries TRBV11-2 and TRBJ2-7, with no clear D. CDR1 and CDR2 from the germline V gene are SGHAT and FQNNGV. V was trimmed by 1 base and J by 2 bases, leaving 6 bases between them. This CDR3 spans 13 amino acids. The CDR3 DNA reads as TGTGCCAGCAGCTTAGGACCAGCCTACGAGCAGTACTTC. This gives the protein CASSLGPAYEQYF. The full variable domain, in which reference TRBV11-2 and TRBJ2-7 provide the parts outside the CDR3, is EAGVAQSPRYKIIEKRQSVAFWCNPISGHATLYWYQQILGQGPKLLIQFQNNGVVDDSQLPKDRFSAERLKGVDSTLKIQPAKLEDSAVYLCASSLGPAYEQYFGPGTRLTVT.

This clonotype was seen repeatedly, ten times or more. The chain links TRBV12-3 or TRBV12-4 to TRBJ2-2, with 11 bases aligning to TRBD2. The CDR3 spans 15 residues. The junction had 6 bases not matched to a gene; V was cut back by 6 bases and J by 6 bases. CDR3 sequence: CASSTGTSGAGELFF. The CDR3 DNA is TGTGCCAGCAGCACCGGGACTAGCGGTGCCGGGGAGCTGTTTTTT.

This clonotype was picked up many times. V and J are TRBV19 and TRBJ2-7; 7 positions match TRBD2. Trimming removed 3 bases from V and 6 bases from J; junction bases left unmatched: 11. From germline, CDR1 is LNHDA and CDR2 SQIVND (reference sequence). This CDR3 is built from 15 residues. The CDR3, as DNA: TGTGCCAGTAGTATGTCAAGGCGGGAGTCAGGCGAGCAGTACTTC. Translated, it gives CASSMSRRESGEQYF.

The table lists this clonotype with many counts. The chain recombines TRBV27 with TRBJ1-5; TRBD1 is a possible D gene (6 bases). V lost 6 bases, J lost 3 bases, and 12 bases lay in between. Germline V gene lookup returns CDR1 MNHEY and CDR2 SMNVEV (reference sequence). This CDR3 has 14 amino acids. CDR3 amino acids: CASRMQGNNQPQHF. DNA for the CDR3: TGTGCCAGCAGGATGCAGGGGAACAATCAGCCCCAGCATTTT.

Only one count was recorded for this clonotype. The J gene is TRBJ2-7, the V gene TRBV6-1; 14 nucleotides match TRBD2. The germline gives CDR1 MNHNS, CDR2 SASEGT. This CDR3 region has 15 residues. The junction had 8 bases not matched to a gene; V was cut back by 8 bases and J by 5 bases. For the CDR3, the DNA is TGTGCCAGCTGGGGACTAGCGGGAGATTCGGACGAGCAGTACTTC. It codes for CASWGLAGDSDEQYF.

V usage is TRBV12-3 or TRBV12-4 and J usage is TRBJ1-1, with a weak D call TRBD1 (5 bases). Trimming cost V 0 bases and J 5 bases, with 10 bases left between them. There are 14 residues in the CDR3. CDR3 nucleotide sequence: TGTGCCAGCAGTTTAGCCGGGGGGAGGACTGAAGCTTTCTTT. Residues: CASSLAGGRTEAFF.

Ten or more counts support this clonotype. The chain uses TRBV19 and TRBJ2-5, with TRBD1 matching 7 bases. Germline V gene lookup returns CDR1 LNHDA and CDR2 SQIVND (reference sequence). The J segment lost 4 bases and the V segment lost 4 bases, leaving 9 bases of the junction unmatched. There are 15 residues in the CDR3. CDR3 in amino acids: CASSTGTGVGETQYF. Written as DNA, the CDR3 is TGTGCCAGTAGTACCGGAACAGGGGTTGGAGAGACCCAGTACTTC.

At least ten counts were recorded for this clonotype. The chain employs TRBV28 and TRBJ1-2, with 10 bases matching TRBD1. Trimming took 4 bases from V and 5 from J; bases not matched to a gene: 10. The CDR3 is made up of 16 amino acids. Germline assignment: CDR1 MDHEN and CDR2 SYDVKM. The CDR3 DNA reads as TGTGCCAGCAGTTGGGGGTTTGGGACAGGGGTTTATGGCTACACCTTC. Its protein product is CASSWGFGTGVYGYTF.

Many counts were recorded for this clonotype. The rearrangement links TRBV6-5 to TRBJ1-1; D might be TRBD1 (5 bases). Trimming pared 3 bases from V and 1 base from J, leaving 15 bases between. Germline assignment: CDR1 MNHEY and CDR2 SVGAGI. The CDR3 runs 16 residues. The CDR3 region is CASSYSGGKGNTEAFF. The DNA of the CDR3 is TGTGCCAGCAGTTATTCCGGGGGAAAGGGGAACACTGAAGCTTTCTTT.

At least ten counts were recorded for this clonotype. The chain recombines TRBV19 with TRBJ1-1, with a possible D match to TRBD1 (6 bases). Per the germline V gene, CDR1 is LNHDA and CDR2 is SQIVND (reference sequence). The CDR3 runs 10 residues. Trimming shortened V by 10 bases and J by 8 bases, and 11 bases separated the two germline ends. CDR3 in amino acids: CATGGGEAFF. DNA for the CDR3: TGTGCCACGGGGGGCGGCGAAGCTTTCTTT. The full variable domain, with the rest looked up from reference TRBV19 and TRBJ1-1, is DGGITQSPKYLFRKEGQNVTLSCEQNLNHDAMYWYRQDPGQGLRLIYYSQIVNDFQKGDIAEGYSVSREKKESFPLTVTSAQKNPTAFYLCATGGGEAFFGQGTRLTVV.

This clonotype has a count of ten or more. This chain joins TRBV7-2 and TRBJ2-2, with 7 bases lining up with TRBD1. The CDR3 has 15 residues. Looked up from germline, CDR1 is SGHTA and CDR2 is FQGNSA. The V gene end was trimmed by 4 bases and the J gene end by 6 bases; junction bases not matched to a gene: 8. CDR3 DNA sequence: TGTGCCAGCAGCTCAGCACAGGGGTGGTCCGGGGAGCTGTTTTTT. It is translated as CASSSAQGWSGELFF.